This TCR beta chain was retrieved from a study of early T cells in non-severe SARS-CoV-2 infection. CDR1 and CDR2 (germline): SGHVS, FQNEAQ. V shed 8 bases and J shed 7 bases, with 15 bases lying between them. CDR3 length equals 14 residues. TCRdb re-called the 5' RACE reads through MiXCR, storing one row per CDR3 protein. The table records tens of thousands of distinct CDR3 sequences, approximately 10% of them present only once. This chain connects TRBV7-8 to TRBJ1-6; D call uncertain. The sequencing sample was made of whole blood. The TCR sequence derives from an adult who was a healthcare worker with PCR-confirmed SARS-CoV-2 infection or an uninfected control (not recorded which). CDR3 in DNA: TGTGCCAGCCGCCTTGGCGAGGCCAATTCACCCCTCCACTTT. Amino acids: CASRLGEANSPLHF.